This note documents a single T cell receptor (beta chain) sequence. Its antigen target is currently unknown. It has no much larger one-base neighbor in the sample; base qualities were not kept. The CDR3 starts with the cysteine, ends with the phenylalanine, and has 15 residues. The DNA shown is the 45-base CDR3, in frame from base 1. In the germline V gene, CDR1 corresponds to LGHNA and CDR2 to YNFKEQ. V is cut by 1 base and J by 0 bases, and the space between the germline ends is 7 bases. The trial excluded patients who had a history of autoimmune disease or were on systemic immunosuppression. Peripheral blood for TCR sequencing was collected from all dose cohorts at baseline, on cycle 4 day 1, and on cycle 7 day 1. The samples were drawn from a first-in-human, open-label, multicenter phase I dose-escalation trial of ivuxolimab. Adults with locally advanced or metastatic melanoma, renal cell, hepatocellular, or head and neck squamous cell carcinoma were enrolled in the trial. Before TCR sequencing, CD4+ and CD8+ T cells were separately sorted from peripheral blood.

The data are from a study of OX40 agonist ivuxolimab in advanced cancers. In the study overall: Ivuxolimab was an agonistic, fully human IgG2 monoclonal antibody directed against OX40 (CD134), a costimulatory receptor. Patients were allowed to have had prior anti-PD-1, anti-PD-L1 or anti-CTLA-4 therapy, and roughly two fifths of the dose-escalation patients had been treated with checkpoint inhibitors. In the dose-escalation cohort, 82.7% of patients were male, and the mean age was around 60 years, with a range of roughly 20 to 85. Partial responses occurred in three dose-escalation patients: two with cutaneous melanoma and one with hepatocellular carcinoma. Intravenous ivuxolimab was administered to patients every 2 weeks at six dose levels: 0.01, 0.1, 0.3, 1.5, 3 and 10 mg/kg. Of the roughly 51 patients in dose escalation, around 20 had hepatocellular carcinoma, around 15 had melanoma, 9 had renal cell carcinoma and 9 had head and neck cancer. The monotherapy dose-escalation portion (N of about 50 patients) of the phase I ivuxolimab trial is reported in the paper. Peripheral TCRbeta sequencing was intended to test whether TCR sequence diversity was altered and clonal T-cell expansion was caused by ivuxolimab. Broader findings and caveats from the paper: The antigen specificity of the clonally expanded peripheral T cells was not determined. Low levels of normalized T-cell clonal expansion were also seen in some nonresponding patients. In partial responders in the 0.1-3.0 mg/kg groups, normalized peripheral clonal expansion was found to be among the lowest, especially among CD8+ T cells. At doses of 0.1 to 3.0 mg/kg, clonal expansion of both CD4+ and CD8+ blood T cells was observed from baseline to week 6. After ivuxolimab, more expanded clones were found on average in CD8+ T cells than in CD4+ T cells.

To sequence the TCRbeta CDR3 region, genomic DNA was isolated from the sorted cells. The immunoSEQ Assay was used for sequencing of TCRbeta CDR3 regions. TCRdb took over this immuneACCESS table, retaining in-frame rearrangements with V and J assigned. Such tables are incomplete; in checked studies, under half of the missing clones stem from an unresolved V gene, and the remainder is unexplained. This sample has more than 65,000 clones in its table, and about four fifths of those were observed once. The top ten clonotypes cover 2% to 2.5% of the sample. The chain is encoded by TRBV4-2 joined to TRBJ1-3; no D gene is confidently identified. The input for sequencing was CD4+ or CD8+ T cells sorted from blood, taken in a trial of the OX40 agonist ivuxolimab. The TCR sequence derives from an adult with an advanced solid tumor such as melanoma, head and neck, liver or kidney cancer. The CDR3 corresponds to CASSQVQSSGNTIYF. The nucleotide sequence is given as TGTGCCAGCAGCCAAGTCCAGAGCTCTGGAAACACCATATATTTT.